This is a list of T cell receptor beta chains from one sample in a study of Ad26.COV2.S vaccination and SARS-CoV-2 variants. TCRdb keeps only in-frame clones here, not all; method: immunoSEQ multiplex PCR. The table lists about 480,000 clones, 87% of them singletons, with roughly 13% in the top ten. The sample in question was peripheral blood, obtained in a trial of Ad26.COV2.S vaccine versus placebo. The receptor source for this set is a person between 18 and 65 years old who received the Ad26.COV2.S COVID-19 vaccine or a placebo. CDR3s include the opening cysteine and the closing phenylalanine or tryptophan. A D gene is named only where the DNA matches it firmly. A row's size may be missing; if present it is once, few, many or a size class.

J gene,V gene,clone size,D gene,CDR3 length,CDR3 DNA,CDR3 protein
TRBJ1-2,TRBV28,once,.,15,TGTGCCAGCACCGTGGGTGACACTCTGAATGGTGGCTACACCTTC,CASTVGDTLNGGYTF
TRBJ2-7,TRBV2,.,.,12,TGTGCCAGCAGTCCGAACATGGCGCTGCAGTACTTC,CASSPNMALQYF
TRBJ2-6,TRBV7-9,.,TRBD1,12,TGTGCCAGCCGGGGACAGGGCAACGTCCTGACTTTC,CASRGQGNVLTF
TRBJ1-1,TRBV4-3,.,TRBD1,14,TGCGCCAGCAGCCAAACAGGGGAGGACACTGAAGCTTTCTTT,CASSQTGEDTEAFF
TRBJ2-2,TRBV6-6,.,.,13,TGTGCCAGCAGTTACTACATGGGCGGGGAGCTGTTTTTT,CASSYYMGGELFF
TRBJ1-3,TRBV6-5,.,TRBD1,16,TGTGCCAGCAGTTACTCTCTGACAGGGCTCCGGAACACCATATATTTT,CASSYSLTGLRNTIYF
TRBJ1-2,TRBV27,.,.,16,TGTGCCAGCAGTTACGGCAGGAGCATTTTCAACTATGGCTACACCTTC,CASSYGRSIFNYGYTF
TRBJ1-6,TRBV5-1,once,.,13,TGCGCCAGCAGCTTGGGGGGTAATTCACCCCTCCACTTT,CASSLGGNSPLHF
TRBJ1-2,TRBV24-1,.,.,13,TGTGCCACCAGTGATCGGCGCGACGGTGGCTACACCTTC,CATSDRRDGGYTF
TRBJ2-1,TRBV10-3,.,.,13,TGTGCCATCAGTGATGTAGGGACCAATGAGCAGTTCTTC,CAISDVGTNEQFF
TRBJ1-2,TRBV7-9,.,.,13,TGTGCCAGCAGCTTCAAAGGGGCCCATGGCTACACCTTC,CASSFKGAHGYTF
TRBJ2-3,TRBV6-2/TRBV6-3,.,TRBD2,17,TGTGCCAGCAGTTACAAGACTAGCGGGAGAAGCACAGATACGCAGTATTTT,CASSYKTSGRSTDTQYF
TRBJ2-5,TRBV28,.,TRBD2,14,TGTGCCAGCGGGGACGGACTAGCGGAAGAGACCCAGTACTTC,CASGDGLAEETQYF
TRBJ2-3,TRBV14,.,.,16,TGTGCCAGCAGCGGCTTAACTTGGTCAAGTGGAGATACGCAGTATTTT,CASSGLTWSSGDTQYF
TRBJ1-1,TRBV19,.,.,13,TGTGCCAGTAGTATAGGGGCGAACACTGAAGCTTTCTTT,CASSIGANTEAFF
TRBJ1-6,TRBV5-4,.,.,15,TGTGCCAGCAGCCCCCAAAGGGGCTATAATTCACCCCTCCACTTT,CASSPQRGYNSPLHF
TRBJ2-7,TRBV10-3,once,.,14,TGTGCCATCAGTGCCCGACAGGATTTCTACGAGCAGTACTTC,CAISARQDFYEQYF
TRBJ2-1,TRBV7-2,.,TRBD2,16,TGTGCCAGCAGCTTAGGCCTAGCGGGAGCCGGTAGTGAGCAGTTCTTC,CASSLGLAGAGSEQFF
TRBJ1-4,TRBV3-1/TRBV3-2,.,.,14,TGTGCCAGCAGCCCCGGGACTTCTAATGAAAAACTGTTTTTT,CASSPGTSNEKLFF
TRBJ1-1,TRBV2,.,.,13,TGTGCCAGCAGAACTAACAAGAACACTGAAGCTTTCTTT,CASRTNKNTEAFF
TRBJ1-6,TRBV11-2,few,.,14,TGTGCCAGCAGCTTCCGGGGGAATAATTCACCCCTCCACTTT,CASSFRGNNSPLHF
TRBJ2-1,TRBV7-8,.,TRBD2,16,TGTGCCAGCAGCCCCGGGACTAGCCGAGCCTACAATGAGCAGTTCTTC,CASSPGTSRAYNEQFF
TRBJ2-2,TRBV6-5,.,TRBD1,15,TGTGCCAGCAGGACCGGGACAGAAAACACCGGGGAGCTGTTTTTT,CASRTGTENTGELFF